These 32 T cell receptor beta chains originate from one sample sequenced in a study of identical twins' blood T cells. TCRdb re-analysed the 5' RACE reads in MiXCR, keeping a single row per CDR3 protein. The data hold a few hundred thousand distinct CDR3 sequences, with more than 25% observed a single time. Sequenced sample: PBMCs. The receptors were sampled from a woman between 18 and 50 years old in good health.

This clonotype was picked up a small number of times. This chain joins TRBV10-3 and TRBJ1-2; no definite D call. This CDR3 comprises 12 residues. Germline V lookup: CDR1 ENHRY, CDR2 SYGVKD. V lost 5 bases, J lost 8 bases, and 12 bases lay in between. The CDR3 is CAISRETGGYTF. DNA for the CDR3: TGTGCCATCAGTAGGGAGACTGGCGGCTACACCTTC.

This chain joins TRBV29-1 and TRBJ2-3, with TRBD2 identical over 7 bases. CDR1 SQVTM and CDR2 ANQGSEA come from the germline V gene. The ends lost 5 bases at V and 1 base at J; junction bases unmatched: 6. This CDR3 region has 14 residues. CDR3 sequence reads: CSVSSGGGTDTQYF. CDR3 nucleotides: TGCAGCGTTTCTAGCGGAGGGGGCACAGATACGCAGTATTTT.

This clonotype was seen a single time. The V and J genes are TRBV20-1 and TRBJ2-5, with 7 bases fitting TRBD1. V gave up 4 bases and J gave up 6 bases; unmatched junction bases: 8. The length of the CDR3 is 13 residues. Germline V gives CDR1 DFQATT, CDR2 SNEGSKA (reference sequence). CDR3 DNA sequence: TGCAGTGCTACGGACAGGCGGAGTAAGACCCAGTACTTC. This codes for CSATDRRSKTQYF.

On this clonotype: Since a much larger clone is just one base distant, this may be a read error. The V and J genes are TRBV5-1 and TRBJ2-2, with 10 bases aligning to TRBD1. Germline lookup yields CDR1 SGHRS and CDR2 YFSETQ. This CDR3 is built from 13 residues. The junction had 7 bases not matched to a gene; V was cut back by 4 bases and J by 13 bases. The DNA of the CDR3 is TGCGCCAGCAGCATGACAGGGGGCCGGGTGCTGTTTTTT. Amino acids: CASSMTGGRVLFF.

The V gene is TRBV30, the J gene TRBJ2-7; D is uncertain. The V gene lost 2 bases and the J gene lost 2 bases, with 4 bases spanning the gap. CDR1 is GTSNPN and CDR2 is SVGIG in the germline V gene (reference sequence). The CDR3 sequence is 11 residues long. The CDR3 bases are TGTGCCTGGAGTCCCGCCTACGAGCAGTACTTC. Its translation: CAWSPAYEQYF.

The J gene is TRBJ2-3, the V gene TRBV6-2 or TRBV6-3; D call uncertain. The CDR3 runs 15 residues. CDR1 and CDR2 (germline): MNHEY, SVGEGT. Between the trimmed V and J ends, which lost 1 base and 0 bases, there was a span of 8 bases. CDR3 sequence reads: CASSYLAISTDTQYF. The DNA of the CDR3 is TGTGCCAGCAGTTACTTGGCGATAAGCACAGATACGCAGTATTTT.

The chain carries TRBV7-2 and TRBJ2-3; weak D call: TRBD1 (6 bases). V dropped 4 bases and J dropped 0 bases, with 11 bases sitting between them. The CDR3 loop spans 15 amino acids. Per germline, CDR1 SGHTA and CDR2 FQGNSA. In DNA form, the CDR3 reads TGTGCCAGCAGCTATACAGGGTGGAGCACAGATACGCAGTATTTT. Translating gives CASSYTGWSTDTQYF. Using reference TRBV7-2 and TRBJ2-3 for the parts outside the CDR3, the full variable domain is GAGVSQSPSNKVTEKGKDVELRCDPISGHTALYWYRQSLGQGLEFLIYFQGNSAPDKSGLPSDRFSAERTGGSVSTLTIQRTQQEDSAVYLCASSYTGWSTDTQYFGPGTRLTVL.

Concerning this clonotype itself: Being one base from a much bigger clone, this may be a read error. The V and J genes are TRBV20-1 and TRBJ1-6; D gene unclear. Germline V lookup: CDR1 DFQATT, CDR2 SNEGSKA (reference sequence). The CDR3 totals 13 residues. The CDR3 DNA reads TGCAGTACTAGTCACCCCCAGGATTCACCCCTCCACTTT. Translating gives CSTSHPQDSPLHF.

The chain has TRBV6-5 and TRBJ2-1; the match to TRBD2 covers 10 bases. V gave up 0 bases and J gave up 11 bases; unmatched junction bases: 7. This CDR3 is 15 amino acids long. In germline, CDR1 is MNHEY, CDR2 SVGAGI. CDR3 in amino acids: CASSYSSGSGRKQFF. The CDR3 nucleotides are TGTGCCAGCAGTTACTCGAGCGGTAGCGGGAGGAAGCAGTTCTTC.

The chain links TRBV20-1 to TRBJ2-2, with 10 bases fitting TRBD1. The length of the CDR3 is 16 residues. CDR1 is DFQATT and CDR2 is SNEGSKA in the germline V gene (reference sequence). J lost 1 base, V lost 6 bases, and 8 bases had no gene match. The CDR3 sequence is CSARRTGGLNTGELFF. CDR3 bases: TGCAGTGCAAGACGGACAGGGGGATTGAACACCGGGGAGCTGTTTTTT.

This clonotype occurred a few times. One base away lies a much larger clone, so this may be a sequencing read error. V usage is TRBV29-1 and J usage is TRBJ1-1; D not resolved. Germline values: CDR1 SQVTM, CDR2 ANQGSEA. This CDR3 comprises 10 residues. CDR3 loop: CSVPGTEAFF. CDR3 DNA sequence: TGCAGTGTACCGGGCACTGAAGCTTTCTTT.

To note about this clonotype: This clone may be a read error of a much larger clone one base away. This chain links TRBV7-3 with TRBJ2-1; 7 bases align to TRBD1. Germline CDR1 and CDR2: SGHTA and FQGTGA. V shed 5 bases, J shed 4 bases, and the junction held 5 bases outside the gene matches. CDR3 length: 14 residues. The CDR3 DNA reads TGTGCCAGCAGCCCGAAGGGGGCTTACAATGAGCAGTTCTTC. As protein: CASSPKGAYNEQFF. Full variable domain (remainder filled in from reference TRBV7-3 and TRBJ2-1): GAGVSQTPSNKVTEKGKYVELRCDPISGHTALYWYRQSLGQGPEFLIYFQGTGAADDSGLPNDRFFAVRPEGSVSTLKIQRTERGDSAVYLCASSPKGAYNEQFFGPGTRLTVL.

V and J are TRBV6-6 and TRBJ2-2; D uncertain. Trimming took 0 bases from V and 6 from J, leaving 17 bases between them. CDR3 length equals 17 residues. Per the germline V gene, CDR1 is MNHNY and CDR2 is SVGAGI (reference sequence). For the CDR3, the DNA is TGTGCCAGCAGTTACTCGCGCAGCGCTCTAAGGGCCGGGGAGCTGTTTTTT. Its translation: CASSYSRSALRAGELFF.

This clonotype was detected only a few times. The rearrangement links TRBV20-1 to TRBJ1-5, with D possibly matching TRBD1 (6 bases). TRBJ2-3 matches the DNA end more closely, so the J call is doubtful. CDR1 is DFQATT and CDR2 is SNEGSKA in the germline V gene (reference sequence). CDR3 length equals 13 residues. CDR3 amino acids: CSAQGPGNQPQYF. As DNA, the CDR3 is TGCAGTGCTCAGGGGCCAGGGAATCAGCCCCAGTATTTT.

The chain is built from TRBV19 and TRBJ1-5; D is perhaps TRBD1 (6 bases). V was clipped by 6 bases and J by 4 bases, with 13 bases between them. The CDR3 covers 14 residues. Germline loops: CDR1 LNHDA, CDR2 SQIVND (reference sequence). The CDR3 region has the DNA TGTGCCAGTAGCAGCCACAGGGATAATCAGCCCCAGCATTTT. Encoded protein: CASSSHRDNQPQHF.

The chain links TRBV19 to TRBJ2-7; 8 positions match TRBD2. Germline loops: CDR1 LNHDA, CDR2 SQIVND (reference sequence). J was trimmed by 4 bases and V by 2 bases; bases with no gene match: 16. The CDR3 length is 18 residues. CDR3 coding DNA: TGTGCCAGTAGTATAAAAGCCCCTGTTAGCGGGGAGTCTTACGAGCAGTACTTC. Amino acid sequence: CASSIKAPVSGESYEQYF. The full variable domain, its missing parts supplied by reference TRBV19 and TRBJ2-7, is DGGITQSPKYLFRKEGQNVTLSCEQNLNHDAMYWYRQDPGQGLRLIYYSQIVNDFQKGDIAEGYSVSREKKESFPLTVTSAQKNPTAFYLCASSIKAPVSGESYEQYFGPGTRLTVT.

The chain couples TRBV7-9 to TRBJ1-2, with D unresolved. V was shortened by 5 bases and J by 8 bases, with 18 bases between the two germline ends. The CDR3 is 14 amino acids. The V gene's germline CDR1 is SEHNR and CDR2 FQNEAQ (reference sequence). This chain's CDR3 is CASSLRESVRGYTF. In DNA, the CDR3 is TGTGCCAGCAGCCTCCGGGAATCGGTTCGGGGCTACACCTTC.

This clonotype was detected only a few times. J is TRBJ1-4 and V is TRBV6-5; D is ambiguous. The CDR3 has 15 amino acids. Germline loops: CDR1 MNHEY, CDR2 SVGAGI. Trimming shortened V by 6 bases and J by 6 bases, and 17 bases separated the two germline ends. This CDR3 is CASRPRSPRDEKLFF. The CDR3 nucleotides are TGTGCCAGCAGGCCGCGGAGCCCCCGGGATGAAAAACTGTTTTTT.

The rearrangement links TRBV7-9 to TRBJ2-7; TRBD2 matches at 8 bases. This CDR3 spans 13 amino acids. V gave up 2 bases and J gave up 10 bases; unmatched junction bases: 7. Germline CDR1 SEHNR, CDR2 FQNEAQ (reference sequence). The CDR3 protein is CASSLPGLDIQYF. CDR3 coding DNA: TGTGCCAGCAGCTTACCGGGACTAGACATCCAGTACTTC.

This clonotype showed up just a few times. V gene TRBV23-1 combines with J gene TRBJ2-1; 8 nucleotides agree with TRBD1. TRBV23-1 is flagged as an ORF with uncertain function. The V segment lost 8 bases and the J segment 5 bases; nucleotides outside the gene matches: 5. This CDR3 is 13 amino acids long. CDR3 region: CASPTGVHNEQFF. The DNA of the CDR3 is TGCGCCAGCCCGACAGGGGTGCACAATGAGCAGTTCTTC.

This clonotype was recorded a few times. The V and J genes are TRBV12-3 or TRBV12-4 and TRBJ2-7; D may be TRBD1 (5 bases). CDR3 length: 11 amino acids. Trimming cost V 6 bases and J 7 bases, with 10 bases left between them. The CDR3 protein is CASRDIDEQYF. CDR3 coding DNA: TGTGCCAGCAGGGACATAGATGAGCAGTACTTC.

As concerns this clonotype: An end of the junction differs from the germline gene, which may be a read error. CDR3 nucleotides: TGTGCCAGCAGTCAGGACCTCATGGGGAGGACTGGAGCTTTCTTT. This encodes CASSQDLMGRTGAFF. V is TRBV14 and J is TRBJ1-1; D not certain. The CDR3 length is 15 residues. CDR1 SGHDN and CDR2 FVKESK come from the germline V gene.

J is TRBJ1-2 and V is TRBV2; D is undetermined. The length of the CDR3 is 13 residues. CDR1 and CDR2 (germline): SNHLY, FYNNEI. Trimming cost V 4 bases and J 2 bases, with 8 bases left between them. In DNA form, the CDR3 reads TGTGCCAGCAGTGTGCGGCAGAACTATGGCTACACCTTC. Amino acids: CASSVRQNYGYTF.

This clonotype was counted a few times. The rearrangement uses TRBV7-9 and TRBJ2-3, with D perhaps TRBD2 (5 bases). This CDR3 is built from 16 residues. Trimming shortened V by 5 bases and J by 3 bases, and 18 bases separated the two germline ends. The V gene's germline CDR1 is SEHNR and CDR2 FQNEAQ (reference sequence). CDR3 loop: CASSTSGFRRTDTQYF. CDR3 DNA: TGTGCCAGCAGCACTTCCGGTTTTAGGAGGACAGATACGCAGTATTTT.

This clonotype was counted between two and nine times. The chain couples TRBV20-1 to TRBJ2-1; a possible D gene is TRBD2 (6 bases). Germline V CDR1 and CDR2: DFQATT, SNEGSKA (reference sequence). This CDR3 has 21 residues. V lost 2 bases, J lost 0 bases, and 29 bases lay in between. For the CDR3, the DNA is TGCAGTGCTAGATGGGCCGGGCCGGGGGTCCTTAAATTTAGCTCCTACAATGAGCAGTTCTTC. This codes for CSARWAGPGVLKFSSYNEQFF.

V and J are TRBV5-1 and TRBJ1-1; TRBD1 agrees at 7 bases. Germline V gene sequence: CDR1 SGHRS, CDR2 YFSETQ. The trim removed 4 bases at V and 1 base at J, leaving 7 bases unmatched. The CDR3 consists of 15 residues. The CDR3 sequence is CASSLRTGPNTEAFF. The CDR3, as DNA: TGCGCCAGCAGCCTCCGGACAGGCCCGAACACTGAAGCTTTCTTT.

Note on this clonotype: In this CDR3 the conserved last residue, phenylalanine or tryptophan, is missing, so a read error is likely. In DNA, the CDR3 is TGCAGTGTGATACCCGTCGAGATGAACACTGAAGCTTTCTCT. It encodes CSVIPVEMNTEAFS. The genes are TRBV20-1 and TRBJ1-1; D not resolved. Germline values: CDR1 DFQATT, CDR2 SNEGSKA (reference sequence). The CDR3 is 14 amino acids. Trimming left V 7 bases short and J 0 bases short, with 15 bases between.

This clonotype was found a few times. The V gene is TRBV10-3, the J gene TRBJ1-2; 7 bases line up with TRBD1. V shed 7 bases, J shed 1 base, and the junction held 6 bases outside the gene matches. CDR3 length equals 14 residues. Germline assignment: CDR1 ENHRY and CDR2 SYGVKD. The CDR3 region is CAITMTGYNYGYTF. The DNA for the CDR3 is TGTGCCATCACGATGACAGGGTATAACTATGGCTACACCTTC.

There are many counts of this clonotype. Germline is not matched at one junction end, which may reflect a read error. This chain joins TRBV7-9 and TRBJ1-1; 8 bases align to TRBD1. There are 14 residues in the CDR3. CDR1 and CDR2 from the germline V gene are SEHNR and FQNEAQ (reference sequence). CDR3 in amino acids: CASSLLQGDTEAFF. The CDR3 DNA reads as TGCGCCAGCAGCTTGTTACAGGGGGACACTGAAGCTTTCTTT.

This clonotype has just a few counts. The chain uses TRBV3-1 and TRBJ1-2; D ambiguous. CDR1 LGHDT and CDR2 YNNKEL come from the germline V gene (reference sequence). This CDR3 contains 13 residues. V was cut by 0 bases and J by 2 bases, with 4 bases left in between. The CDR3 is CASSQEGNYGYTF. The CDR3 DNA reads TGTGCCAGCAGCCAAGAAGGGAACTATGGCTACACCTTC. The variable domain in full, completed from reference TRBV3-1 and TRBJ1-2, reads DTAVSQTPKYLVTQMGNDKSIKCEQNLGHDTMYWYKQDSKKFLKIMFSYNNKELIINETVPNRFSPKSPDKAHLNLHINSLELGDSAVYFCASSQEGNYGYTFGSGTRLTVV.

This clonotype was detected a few times. The V gene is TRBV20-1, the J gene TRBJ2-1; 10 bases agree with TRBD2. Trimming cost V 1 base and J 6 bases; bases outside gene matches: 3. CDR3 size: 14 residues. The V gene's germline CDR1 is DFQATT and CDR2 SNEGSKA (reference sequence). Here the CDR3 reads CSARVVAGGNEQFF. The CDR3 DNA follows: TGCAGTGCTAGAGTGGTAGCGGGGGGCAATGAGCAGTTCTTC.

As regards this clonotype: Sequence at one end of the junction differs from germline and may be a read error. The chain uses TRBV2 and TRBJ2-2, with 7 bases lining up with TRBD2. The CDR3 is made up of 14 amino acids. Germline CDR1 and CDR2: SNHLY and FYNNEI. The CDR3 DNA is TGTGCCAGCATTAAGGGAGGGAACGCCGGGGAGCTGTTTTTT. It yields the protein CASIKGGNAGELFF.